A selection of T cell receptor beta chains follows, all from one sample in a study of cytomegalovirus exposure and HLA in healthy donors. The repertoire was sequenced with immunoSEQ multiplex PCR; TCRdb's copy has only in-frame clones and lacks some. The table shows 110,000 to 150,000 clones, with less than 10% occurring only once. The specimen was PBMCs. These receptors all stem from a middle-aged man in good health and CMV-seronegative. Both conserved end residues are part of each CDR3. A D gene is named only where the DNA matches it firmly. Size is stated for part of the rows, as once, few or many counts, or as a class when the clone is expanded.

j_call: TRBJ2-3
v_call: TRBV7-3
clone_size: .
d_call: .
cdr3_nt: TGTGCCAGCAGTTTTCAGGGCGGCAATACGCAGTATTTT
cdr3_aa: CASSFQGGNTQYF

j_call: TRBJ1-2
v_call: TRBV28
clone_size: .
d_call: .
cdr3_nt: TGTGCCAGCAGCCCTCCGCGGGGCCCCTATGGCTACACCTTC
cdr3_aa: CASSPPRGPYGYTF

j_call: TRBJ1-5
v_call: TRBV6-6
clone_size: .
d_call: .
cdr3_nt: TGTGCCAGCAGCTCTAACCAGCCCCAGCATTTT
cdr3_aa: CASSSNQPQHF

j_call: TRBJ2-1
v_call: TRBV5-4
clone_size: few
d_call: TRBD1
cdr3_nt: TGTGCCAGCAGCTCGTTGAGGGGACAGGACTACAATGAGCAGTTCTTC
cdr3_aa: CASSSLRGQDYNEQFF

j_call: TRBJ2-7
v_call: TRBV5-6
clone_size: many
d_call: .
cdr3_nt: TGTGCCAGCAGCTTCGCGCTCGAGCAGTACTTC
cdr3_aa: CASSFALEQYF

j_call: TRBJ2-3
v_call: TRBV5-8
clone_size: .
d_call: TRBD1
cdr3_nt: TGTGCCAGCAGCTTGGACAGGGGATCCACAGATACGCAGTATTTT
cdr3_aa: CASSLDRGSTDTQYF

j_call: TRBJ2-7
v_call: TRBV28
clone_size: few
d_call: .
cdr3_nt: TGTGCCAGCAGTCCCCCCTCGGCGGGACCCTACGAGCAGTACTTC
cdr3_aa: CASSPPSAGPYEQYF

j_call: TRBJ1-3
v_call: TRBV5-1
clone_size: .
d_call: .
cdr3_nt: TGCGCCAGCAGCTTGGAAGGCAGGTCTGGAAACACCATATATTTT
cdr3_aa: CASSLEGRSGNTIYF

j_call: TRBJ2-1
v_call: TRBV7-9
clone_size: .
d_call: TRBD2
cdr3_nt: TGTGCCAGCAGTTCTAGCGGGGCGTCCTACAATGAGCAGTTCTTC
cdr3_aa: CASSSSGASYNEQFF

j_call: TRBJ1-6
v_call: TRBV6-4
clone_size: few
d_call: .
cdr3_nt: TGTGCCAGCAGTCCACAGGTCAAGAGCTCCTATAATTCACCCCTCCACTTT
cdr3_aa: CASSPQVKSSYNSPLHF

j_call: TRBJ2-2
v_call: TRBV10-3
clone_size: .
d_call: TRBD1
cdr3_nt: TGTGCCATCAGCCCGGGACAGGGGAACACCGGGGAGCTGTTTTTT
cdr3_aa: CAISPGQGNTGELFF

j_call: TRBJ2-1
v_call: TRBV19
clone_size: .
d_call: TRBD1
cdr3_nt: TGTGCCAGTAATACTGGACAGGGCCATGAGCAGTTCTTC
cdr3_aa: CASNTGQGHEQFF

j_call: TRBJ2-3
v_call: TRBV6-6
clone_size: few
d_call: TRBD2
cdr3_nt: TGTGCCAGTATAGCGGGGGCGTCCCTGAATACGCAGTATTTT
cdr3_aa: CASIAGASLNTQYF

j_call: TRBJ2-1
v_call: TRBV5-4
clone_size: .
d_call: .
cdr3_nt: TGTGCCAGCAGCCAGTTGTGGGGAGTCGATGAGCAGTTCTTC
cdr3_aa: CASSQLWGVDEQFF

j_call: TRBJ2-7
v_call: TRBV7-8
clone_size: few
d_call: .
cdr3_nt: TGTGCCAGCAGCTTGCGGATCAGAGACTACGAGCAGTACTTC
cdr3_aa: CASSLRIRDYEQYF

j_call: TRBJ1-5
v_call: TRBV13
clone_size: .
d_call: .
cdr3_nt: TGTGCCAGCAGCGCCGGACATCTGAATCAGCCCCAGAATTTT
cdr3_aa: CASSAGHLNQPQNF

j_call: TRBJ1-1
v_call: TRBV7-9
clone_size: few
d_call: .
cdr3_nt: TGTGCCAGCAGCTTAGGCGGCCAGGGTCACACTGAAGCTTTCTTT
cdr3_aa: CASSLGGQGHTEAFF

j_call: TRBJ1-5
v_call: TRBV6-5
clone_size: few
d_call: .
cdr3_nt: TGTGCCAGCAGCCCCGGGGGGGGTAGCAATCAGCCCCAGCATTTT
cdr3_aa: CASSPGGGSNQPQHF

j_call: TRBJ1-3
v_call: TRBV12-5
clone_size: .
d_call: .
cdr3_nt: TGTGCTAGTGGTTCGACCACGGGTGACACCATATATTTT
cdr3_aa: CASGSTTGDTIYF

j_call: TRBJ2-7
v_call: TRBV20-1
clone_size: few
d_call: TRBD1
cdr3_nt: TGCAGCGCCGGGACAGGGGTTGAGCAGTACTTC
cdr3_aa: CSAGTGVEQYF

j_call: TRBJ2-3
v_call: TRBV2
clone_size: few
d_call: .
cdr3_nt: TGTGCCAGCACCCCCCGGCAGGGTACAGATACGCAGTATTTT
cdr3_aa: CASTPRQGTDTQYF

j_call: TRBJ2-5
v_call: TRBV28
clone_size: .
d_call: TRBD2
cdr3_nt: TGTGCCAGCAGTTCGCCGGGAGGGGAGTTGGAGACCCAGTACTTC
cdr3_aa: CASSSPGGELETQYF

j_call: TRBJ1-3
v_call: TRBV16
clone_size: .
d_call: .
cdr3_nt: TGTGCCAGCAGTCTCAGTCCGGGAAACACCATATATTTT
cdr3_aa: CASSLSPGNTIYF

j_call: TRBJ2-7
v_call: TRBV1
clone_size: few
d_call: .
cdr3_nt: TGCACCAGCAGCCAAGATTATGTCCACTCTCCCATTCCCTACGGGCAGTACTTC
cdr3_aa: CTSSQDYVHSPIPYGQYF

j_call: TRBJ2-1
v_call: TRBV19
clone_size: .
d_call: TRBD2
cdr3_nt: TGTGCCAGTACCCCGGGGAGACTAGCGGGTTTTGAGCAGTTCTTC
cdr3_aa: CASTPGRLAGFEQFF

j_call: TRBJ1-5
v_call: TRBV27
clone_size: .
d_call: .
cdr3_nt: TGTGCCAGCAGCGCACAGGGCGTTGGCAATCAGCCCCAGCATTTT
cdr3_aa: CASSAQGVGNQPQHF

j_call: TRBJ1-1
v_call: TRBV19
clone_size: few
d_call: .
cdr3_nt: TGTGCCAGTAGTATTCAGGTGAACACTGAAGCTTTCTTT
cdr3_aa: CASSIQVNTEAFF

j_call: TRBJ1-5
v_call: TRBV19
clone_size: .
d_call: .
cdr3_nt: TGTGCCAGTAATTGGGCACCACTGGCCAATCAGCCCCAGCATTTT
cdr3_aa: CASNWAPLANQPQHF

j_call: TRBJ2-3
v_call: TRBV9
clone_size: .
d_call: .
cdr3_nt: TGTGCCAGCAGCGTAGCTGGGCAGGGGCAGGGTACGCAGTATTTT
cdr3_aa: CASSVAGQGQGTQYF

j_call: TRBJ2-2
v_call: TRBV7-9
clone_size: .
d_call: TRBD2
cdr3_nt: TGTGCCAGCAGCCCGGGACTAGCGGACTTTTTCTCCGGGGAGCTGTTTTTT
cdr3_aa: CASSPGLADFFSGELFF

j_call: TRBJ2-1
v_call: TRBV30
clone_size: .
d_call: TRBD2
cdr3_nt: TGTGCCTGGAGTCCAGGACTAGCGGGGGGCCGCCCAGGTGAGCAGTTCTTC
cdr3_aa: CAWSPGLAGGRPGEQFF

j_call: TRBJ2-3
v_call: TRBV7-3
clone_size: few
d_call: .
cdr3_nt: TGTGCCAGCAGCTCTCCGGGATTCACGCAGTATTTT
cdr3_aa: CASSSPGFTQYF

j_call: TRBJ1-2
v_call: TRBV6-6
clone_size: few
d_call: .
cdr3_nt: TGTGCCAGCAGGCAGGGCAATTATGGCTACACCTTC
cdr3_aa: CASRQGNYGYTF

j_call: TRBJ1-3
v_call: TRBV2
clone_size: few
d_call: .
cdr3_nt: TGTGCCAGCAGATTAAGGGGCGACTCTGGAAACACCATATATTTT
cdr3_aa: CASRLRGDSGNTIYF

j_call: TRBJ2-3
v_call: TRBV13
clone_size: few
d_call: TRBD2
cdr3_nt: TGTGCCAGCAGCCAAAGCGGGAGGGCCACAGATACGCAGTATTTT
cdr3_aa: CASSQSGRATDTQYF

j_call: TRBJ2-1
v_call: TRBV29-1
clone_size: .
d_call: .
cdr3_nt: TGCAGCGTTGAAGGCATAAGCGCTAGCTCCTACAATGAGCAGTTCTTC
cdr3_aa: CSVEGISASSYNEQFF

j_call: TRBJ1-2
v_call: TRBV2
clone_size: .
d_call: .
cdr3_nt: TGTGCCAGCTTCTACGTCGCTAACTATGGCTACACCTTC
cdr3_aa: CASFYVANYGYTF

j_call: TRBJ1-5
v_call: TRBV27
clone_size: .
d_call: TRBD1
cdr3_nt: TGTGCCAGCAGTTTGGGACAGGACCGTCAGCCCCAGCATTTT
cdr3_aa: CASSLGQDRQPQHF

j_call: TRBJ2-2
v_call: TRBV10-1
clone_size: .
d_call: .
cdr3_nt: TGCGCCAGCAGCACAGGAGCTACGCGGGAGCTGTTTTTT
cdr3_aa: CASSTGATRELFF

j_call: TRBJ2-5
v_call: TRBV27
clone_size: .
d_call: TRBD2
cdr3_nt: TGTGCCAGCAGTTCAGTGACTAGCGGTATTCAAGAGCCCCAGTACTTC
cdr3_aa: CASSSVTSGIQEPQYF

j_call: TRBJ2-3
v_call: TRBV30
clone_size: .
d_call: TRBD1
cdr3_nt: TGTGCCTGCGGGGGGACAGGGGCTAGCACAGATACGCAGTATTTT
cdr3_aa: CACGGTGASTDTQYF

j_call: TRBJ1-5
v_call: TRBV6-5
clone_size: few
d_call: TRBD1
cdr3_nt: TGTGCCAGCAGACCCCATGGACAGGGCAATCAGCCCCAGCATTTT
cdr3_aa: CASRPHGQGNQPQHF

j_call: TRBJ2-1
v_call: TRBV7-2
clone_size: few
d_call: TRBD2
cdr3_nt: TGTGCCAGCAGCCTGAGCGGGAGCGCCTACAATGAGCAGTTCTTC
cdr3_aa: CASSLSGSAYNEQFF

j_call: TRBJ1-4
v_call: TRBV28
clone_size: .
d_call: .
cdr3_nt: TGTGCCAGCCGACGCCCGAGGGAGGCGACTAATGAAAAACTGTTTTTT
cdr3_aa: CASRRPREATNEKLFF

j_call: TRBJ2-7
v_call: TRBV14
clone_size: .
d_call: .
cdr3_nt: TGTGCCAGCAGCCCGGGGTACGAGCAGTACTTC
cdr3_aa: CASSPGYEQYF

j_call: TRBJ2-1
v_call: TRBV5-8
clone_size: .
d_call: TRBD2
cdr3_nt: TGTGCCAGCAGCAGCCGGACTAGCGGGAATACGCATGAGCAGTTCTTC
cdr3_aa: CASSSRTSGNTHEQFF

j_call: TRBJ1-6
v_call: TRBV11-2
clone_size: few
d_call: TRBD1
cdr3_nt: TGTGCCAGCAGCTTAGACGGAGACAGGGGTTCACCCCTCCACTTT
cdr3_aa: CASSLDGDRGSPLHF

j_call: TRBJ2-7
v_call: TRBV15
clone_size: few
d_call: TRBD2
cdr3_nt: TGTGCCACCAGCCCCCTGGGAGGGGTCCACGAGCAGTACTTC
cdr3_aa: CATSPLGGVHEQYF

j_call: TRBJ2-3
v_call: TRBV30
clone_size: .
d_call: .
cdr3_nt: TGTGCCTGGAGGAGGGAGAGCACAGATACGCAGTATTTT
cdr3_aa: CAWRRESTDTQYF

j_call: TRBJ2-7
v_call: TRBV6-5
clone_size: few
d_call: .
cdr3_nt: TGTGCCAGCAGTCGGGGTGACAACTCCTACGAGCAGTACTTC
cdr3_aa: CASSRGDNSYEQYF

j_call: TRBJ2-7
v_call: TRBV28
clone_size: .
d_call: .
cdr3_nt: TGTGCCAGCAGTTCCCCCGGCAGGGACGAGCAGTACTTC
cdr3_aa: CASSSPGRDEQYF

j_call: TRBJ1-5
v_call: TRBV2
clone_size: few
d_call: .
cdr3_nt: TGTGCCAGCAGTACCCTTACGGGCAATCAGCCCCAGCATTTT
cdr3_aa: CASSTLTGNQPQHF

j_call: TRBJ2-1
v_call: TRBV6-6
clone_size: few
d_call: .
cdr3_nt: TGTGCCAGCAGCCCTGTTGTAGCGAGTATGAAGCAGTTCTTC
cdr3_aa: CASSPVVASMKQFF